The entry below gives a single TCR beta chain sequence along with its context. CDR3 length: 17 residues. Germline values: CDR1 SGHTA, CDR2 FQGTGA. J gave up 0 bases and V 1 base, and 5 bases lay outside the gene matches. Generated by immunoSEQ multiplex PCR, the TCRdb table keeps only in-frame clones and is missing some. The sample includes about 27,000 clones, 75% to 80% of them seen just once. This sample was included in a study of sequential checkpoint blockade in melanoma. Across the study: Each arm's sequence ended with maintenance nivolumab.

Treatment indicated: randomized to nivolumab then ipilimumab (arm A) or the reverse (arm B). From thawed PBMCs, live CD3+CD8+ cells negative for CD19 and CD56 were sorted. The chain is built from TRBV7-3 and TRBJ2-1, with 8 bases identical to TRBD2. The sequence was collected from a human donor with melanoma. The specimen comprised CD8+ T cells sorted from blood (inferred from file names), sampled from a patient given nivolumab and ipilimumab in sequence. The CDR3 spells CASSLIAGLSSYNEQFF. In nucleotides, the CDR3 is TGTGCCAGCAGCTTAATAGCGGGGCTGAGCTCCTACAATGAGCAGTTCTTC.